This T cell receptor (beta chain) was documented in a study of blood T cell repertoires in COVID-19. Germline-derived CDR1 and CDR2 are SGHRS and YFSETQ. The CDR3 contains 12 residues. V was cut by 2 bases and J by 8 bases, with 10 bases left in between. Study processing details: Nucleated cell counts were estimated from reference gene primer amplification. Clones were read by immunoSEQ multiplex PCR, and TCRdb kept only the in-frame ones, dropping some. The V and J calls and clone size come from that table; D and trimming were worked out from the DNA. The top ten clones hold 1.6% of a sample with 350,000 or so clones, 88% of them seen once.

This TCR was recovered from a woman aged 25 to 39 with COVID-19, enrolled during active disease. The sample was peripheral blood. The chain employs TRBV5-1 and TRBJ1-1, with a possible D match to TRBD1 (6 bases). CDR3: CASSLDRLEAFF. CDR3 bases: TGCGCCAGCAGCTTAGACAGGCTCGAAGCTTTCTTT.